This TCR beta chain came from a study of T cell repertoires in cytomegalovirus infection. Study details: It was the public TCR beta signatures that indicated both CMV infection and matching HLA type. Study findings and constraints: Identification of carriers of CMV plus the relevant HLA was achieved through cumulative public TCR beta family frequency. Ex vivo responses were dominated by HLA-C-restricted CMV-specific TCR beta clonotypes.

MiXCR was run by TCRdb on the reads, yielding one entry per CDR3 protein. Of about 600,000 distinct CDR3 sequences listed, 20% to 30% were seen once; the top ten hold around 8%. V lost 5 bases and J lost 7; bases outside the gene matches: 14. This CDR3 has 16 residues. Per the germline V gene, CDR1 is SGHAT and CDR2 is FQNNGV. The sample holds many counts of this clonotype. Its antigen remains unknown. The clonotype was recovered from a human donor in good health (CMV status not recorded). Some clones in this sample may be carry-over from other donors' samples. The sample taken for sequencing was CD8+ T cells from PBMCs. The chain couples TRBV11-2 to TRBJ2-1; 7 bases line up with TRBD2. The CDR3 protein is CASSPRWDYQTNEQFF. In DNA form, the CDR3 reads TGTGCCAGCAGCCCAAGGTGGGACTACCAGACTAATGAGCAGTTCTTC.